The entry below describes one TCR beta chain. Its specific antigen is unknown. No much larger clone exists at a distance of one base, and base qualities are not known. TCRbeta CDR3 regions were sequenced with the immunoSEQ Assay. After extraction, genomic DNA underwent amplification by bias-controlled multiplex PCR, followed by high-throughput sequencing. In the original analysis: To quantify the absolute abundance of every unique TCRbeta CDR3 region, sequences were collapsed and filtered. T cell fraction was estimated by normalization of TCRbeta template counts to usable DNA, with usable DNA being measured through amplification of reference genes present in all nucleated cells. Repertoire TCRs were annotated as SARS-CoV-2-specific by exact matching of V gene, CDR3 amino acid sequence and J gene to a known reactive TCR set. The reference SARS-CoV-2 TCR set came from MIRA and was filtered for enrichment in COVID-19-positive ImmuneCODE repertoires, removing public or cross-reactive TCRs. Based on the MIRA antigens, annotated TCRs were further analysed at the level of specific ORF or position within ORF. Breadth was defined as annotated unique rearrangements over total unique productive rearrangements; depth was the summed frequency of those rearrangements. Two-sided Wilcoxon rank-sum tests were used to compare TCR breadth between groups. What TCRdb holds here is the immuneACCESS table cut down to in-frame rearrangements. Part of the clones is not present; checked against another copy, under half of the missing clones reflect an unresolved V gene, and the others are unexplained. For V, J and clone size, that table is used; D and trimming come from the DNA. The sample table contains hundreds of thousands of clones; only one count was recorded for 75% to 90% of them. Roughly 10% of the sample comes from the top ten.

The data are from a study of Ad26.COV2.S vaccination and SARS-CoV-2 variants (dated by TCRdb to about 2021). Study-level background: Donors in the vaccine arm were drawn from COV1001, a phase I-IIa trial of Ad26.COV2.S in healthy adults that was multicentre, randomized, double-blind and placebo-controlled. Ad26.COV2.S was administered intramuscularly at 5 x 10^10 or 1 x 10^11 viral particles, either as a single shot or as two shots given 56 days apart. TCRbeta repertoire sequencing was used to assess the specificity and breadth of SARS-CoV-2-reactive T cell receptors after Ad26.COV2.S vaccination. The TCR-sequenced set comprised about 32 samples: around 20 Ad26.COV2.S vaccine recipients, 5 placebo recipients and 8 SARS-CoV-2 convalescent individuals. Trial participants were randomized into five groups of five, in which low-dose or high-dose Ad26.COV2.S was given once or twice, or placebo was given on both occasions. Blinding of investigators to trial group allocation was maintained during experiments and outcome assessment. Paper-wide results and their limitations: Comparing responses between vaccine doses or regimens was not something the study was powered to do. After vaccination, substantial breadth of spike-specific CD8+ and CD4+ T cell responses was reported. Compared with placebo recipients, Ad26.COV2.S recipients showed higher spike-specific TCR breadth (P = 0.0014). Comparable non-spike TCR breadth was observed between vaccine and placebo recipients, consistent with only spike being contained in the vaccine. The authors noted that the TCR breadth and depth analyses may have underestimated total T cell responses.

In the paper's terms, the treatment or condition label means: around 19 received Ad26.COV2.S at low or high dose, single or two shots; roughly five received placebo; per-sample allocation not given. For vaccine and placebo recipients, repertoires were sequenced using samples collected on day 63 after the first injection. Between 29 July and 7 August 2020, Cohort 1b enrolled 20 to 30 adults aged 18-55 years at one site in Boston, USA. Ad26.COV2.S consisted of a replication-incompetent adenovirus type 26 vector by which a prefusion-stabilized SARS-CoV-2 spike protein from the original Wuhan strain was expressed. Clipping removes 5 bases from V and 3 bases from J, with 2 as the unmatched junction base count. The germline V gene provides CDR1 LGHNA and CDR2 YNFKEQ. From cysteine to phenylalanine, the CDR3 is 14 amino acids long. Of the read, only the CDR3 DNA is kept; its 42 bases are in frame from base 1.

The source material was peripheral blood, sampled in a trial of Ad26.COV2.S vaccine versus placebo. This TCR derives from a person aged 18-65 years who received the Ad26.COV2.S COVID-19 vaccine or a placebo. The chain joins TRBV4-2 to TRBJ1-3, and TRBD1 matches 9 of the central bases. The CDR3 has the sequence CASSAGQGGNTIYF. In nucleotide form, the sequence is TGTGCCAGCAGCGCGGGACAGGGTGGAAACACCATATATTTT.